Listed below are T cell receptor beta chains from one sample, sequenced in a study of response to subunit inactivated influenza vaccine. TCRdb re-derived calls from the RT-PCR reads in MiXCR, one entry per CDR3 protein. Among roughly 650,000 distinct CDR3 sequences listed, 12% to 15% were seen once. This specimen was PBMCs from blood, taken 14 to 15 days before vaccination. The receptors shown here come from a man aged 45 to 65 who received an inactivated influenza vaccine. Each CDR3 is given with its conserved first and last residue. D genes are given only for firm matches. Size is omitted from some rows. Given values are once, few, many or a class for expanded clones.

cdr3_length	v_call	clone_size	d_call	j_call	cdr3_nt	cdr3_aa
12	TRBV7-8	-	-	TRBJ1-1	TGTGCCAGCAGCCCAGGGCGGGTTCGGGCTTTCTTT	CASSPGRVRAFF
14	TRBV12-3/TRBV12-4	-	-	TRBJ2-3	TGTGCCAGCAGTCCCGACAGGACGGGAGATACGCAGTATTTT	CASSPDRTGDTQYF
14	TRBV20-1	-	TRBD2	TRBJ2-3	TGCAGCCCCGTGAGGCGGGGGGGCCTAGATACGCAGTATTTT	CSPVRRGGLDTQYF
16	TRBV28	-	-	TRBJ1-5	TGTGCCAGCAGAACGACCGAGAGAGGGACCGATCAGCCCCAGCATTTT	CASRTTERGTDQPQHF
16	TRBV5-4	-	TRBD2	TRBJ2-5	TGTGCCAGCAGCCGGGGACTAGCGGAGAAGGGAGAGACCCAGTACTTC	CASSRGLAEKGETQYF
17	TRBV4-2	-	TRBD2	TRBJ2-3	TGTGCCAGCAGCCCAGGGTCCGGGACTAGCGGGATAGATACGCAGTATTTT	CASSPGSGTSGIDTQYF
14	TRBV28	-	TRBD1	TRBJ2-7	TGTGCCAGCACCCGGACAGGGGTCTCCTACGAGCAGTACTTC	CASTRTGVSYEQYF
16	TRBV20-1	many	TRBD1	TRBJ1-5	TGCAGTGCTAGGGTCGAGACAGGGGGCCGGAGTCAGCCCCAGCATTTT	CSARVETGGRSQPQHF
14	TRBV4-3	-	-	TRBJ2-7	TGCGCCAGCAGCCAGGGACGACTAGTCTACGAGCAGTACTTC	CASSQGRLVYEQYF
14	TRBV5-1	few	TRBD2	TRBJ2-7	TGCGCCAGCAGCTCCGGGACTAACTCCTACGAGCAGTACTTC	CASSSGTNSYEQYF
12	TRBV10-2	-	-	TRBJ1-1	TGCGCCAGCAGCGGACACTTGTTTGAAGCTTTCTTT	CASSGHLFEAFF
14	TRBV4-3	-	-	TRBJ2-2	TGCGCCAGCAGCGCGCGAGGGGTATCCGGGGAGCTGTTTTTT	CASSARGVSGELFF
17	TRBV5-1	few	TRBD1	TRBJ2-1	TGCGCCAGCAGCCCACGGGAGGGGACAGGGGGAACCAATGAGCAGTTCTTC	CASSPREGTGGTNEQFF
12	TRBV5-1	-	-	TRBJ1-2	TGCGCCAGCAGCTCGAGGGGGAGCGGCTACACCTTC	CASSSRGSGYTF
13	TRBV10-3	-	TRBD2	TRBJ2-7	TGTGCCATCAGCCTAGCGGGAGTTGGGGAGCAGTACTTC	CAISLAGVGEQYF
14	TRBV2	few	TRBD1	TRBJ1-4	TGTGCCAGCAGAGACAGGACAGGGGTTGAGGAACTGTTTTTT	CASRDRTGVEELFF
13	TRBV18	few	-	TRBJ2-7	TGTGCCAGCTCCCAGGTCCCTCGCGGGGAGCAGTACTTC	CASSQVPRGEQYF
12	TRBV2	few	-	TRBJ2-7	TGTGCCAGCAGTGTGAACGCCTACGAGCAGTACTTC	CASSVNAYEQYF
10	TRBV29-1	-	-	TRBJ1-1	TGCAGCGTGATGACGGACGAAGCTTTCTTT	CSVMTDEAFF
15	TRBV20-1	-	-	TRBJ2-1	TGCAGTGCTCCAGGACTATCCCACTCCTACAATGAGCAGTTCTTC	CSAPGLSHSYNEQFF
15	TRBV20-1	-	-	TRBJ2-7	TGCAGTGCTAGAGGGTCGGTCCGAGGGGGGTTCGAGCAGTACTTC	CSARGSVRGGFEQYF
14	TRBV10-3	few	-	TRBJ2-2	TGTGCCATCAGTGAGCAAGGACGCACCGGGGAGCTGTTTTTT	CAISEQGRTGELFF
15	TRBV4-1	-	-	TRBJ1-4	TGCGCCAGCAGCCAAGATATCAGTTGGGATGAAAAACTGTTTTTT	CASSQDISWDEKLFF
16	TRBV4-3	-	-	TRBJ2-7	TGCGCCAGCAGCCAAGATCTGGGAGGACCTACCTACGAGCAGTACTTC	CASSQDLGGPTYEQYF
12	TRBV29-1	many	TRBD1	TRBJ1-1	TGCAGCGTCGCCGACAGGGGCCCTGAAGCTTTCTTT	CSVADRGPEAFF
16	TRBV7-8	-	TRBD2	TRBJ2-7	TGTGCCAGCAGCCCCTTAGTAGCGGGAGGTTCCTACGAGCAGTACTTC	CASSPLVAGGSYEQYF
12	TRBV10-3	many	-	TRBJ2-1	TGTGCCATCAGTGGTAGACAGGCAGAGCAGTTCTTC	CAISGRQAEQFF
20	TRBV3-1	-	TRBD1	TRBJ2-7	TGTGCCAGCAGCCCCACACCGGGACAGGGGGCGAGCGGGACCAGGTACGAGCAGTACTTC	CASSPTPGQGASGTRYEQYF
15	TRBV7-2	few	TRBD1	TRBJ1-2	TGTGCCAGCAGCCGAAGGACAGGGGGCATTAATGGCTACACCTTC	CASSRRTGGINGYTF
13	TRBV30	-	-	TRBJ1-5	TGTGCCTGGAGTGATGGAAGCAATCAGCCCCAGCATTTT	CAWSDGSNQPQHF
17	TRBV12-3/TRBV12-4	many	-	TRBJ2-2	TGTGCCAGCAGTTATCTTGGCTTAACAGGGAGGACCGGGGAGCTGTTTTTT	CASSYLGLTGRTGELFF
17	TRBV29-1	few	-	TRBJ2-3	TGCAGCGTTGAAGGGTATTTGAGGGAATCCAGCACAGATACGCAGTATTTT	CSVEGYLRESSTDTQYF
18	TRBV19	-	-	TRBJ2-4	TGTGCCAGTAGTATTAGGAGACACCCCTCTGTCGCCAAAAACATTCAGTACTTC	CASSIRRHPSVAKNIQYF
14	TRBV7-2	-	-	TRBJ1-5	TGTGCCAGCAGCTTAGAGGGTTTCAATCAGCCCCAGCATTTT	CASSLEGFNQPQHF
12	TRBV12-3/TRBV12-4	few	-	TRBJ2-7	TGTGCCAGCAGCCTCTCCGAGGGGGAGCAGTACTTC	CASSLSEGEQYF
15	TRBV4-1	few	TRBD2	TRBJ2-5	TGCGCCAGCAGCTACCTGGGACTAGCGGGGGGGCGAATGTACTTC	CASSYLGLAGGRMYF
16	TRBV5-1	-	-	TRBJ2-5	TGCGCCAGCAGCTTGACGGGGCTAGCTATACAAGAGACCCAGTACTTC	CASSLTGLAIQETQYF
17	TRBV7-8	-	TRBD2	TRBJ2-3	TGTGCCAGCAGCTTAGTGGGACTAGCGGGCGGCACAGATACGCAGTATTTT	CASSLVGLAGGTDTQYF
14	TRBV9	-	-	TRBJ2-1	TGTGCCAGCAGCGTAGAAGGGATGAACACTGAGCAGTTCTTC	CASSVEGMNTEQFF
12	TRBV20-1	-	TRBD1	TRBJ2-1	TGCAGTGCTGGGGACAGGGGTGACGAGCAGTTCTTC	CSAGDRGDEQFF
14	TRBV7-9	-	TRBD1	TRBJ2-7	TGTGCCAGCAGCAAGGGACAGGGGGCGGACGAGCAGTACTTC	CASSKGQGADEQYF
12	TRBV5-1	few	-	TRBJ2-3	TGCGCCAGCAGCGCTGAGCGAGATACGCAGTATTTT	CASSAERDTQYF
12	TRBV6-2/TRBV6-3	many	-	TRBJ1-5	TGTGCCAGCAGTTACGCCAATCAGCCCCAGCATTTT	CASSYANQPQHF
15	TRBV6-5	-	-	TRBJ2-5	TGTGCCAGCAGTTACGGGAGTGCCTTGACTGAGACCCAGTACTTC	CASSYGSALTETQYF
14	TRBV20-1	-	-	TRBJ2-1	TGCAGTGCTAGAGAATTTGGAGTCGACAATGAGCAGTTCTTC	CSAREFGVDNEQFF
15	TRBV5-1	-	-	TRBJ2-7	TGCGCCAGCAGCCTGCGACAGCCCGGACGATACGAGCAGTACTTC	CASSLRQPGRYEQYF
16	TRBV20-1	few	TRBD2	TRBJ2-3	TGCAGTGCTAGAGATAGGCTAGCGGGGACCTCTGGCCCGCAGTATTTT	CSARDRLAGTSGPQYF
16	TRBV7-9	many	TRBD1	TRBJ2-1	TGTGCCAGCTCTGGACAGGGGGAGACCGTGGGCAATGAGCAGTTCTTC	CASSGQGETVGNEQFF